One and the same sample provided the 2 T cell receptor beta chains below, sequenced in a study of cytomegalovirus exposure and HLA in healthy donors. Researchers ran the PCR with 60 Vbeta and 13 Jbeta primers. Assay used: immunoSEQ multiplex PCR; TCRdb lists only in-frame clones, some missing. The sample lists 95,000 to 150,000 clones, about 81% seen once, with less than 1.1% in the top ten. Input material: PBMCs. These receptors were obtained from a woman aged 25-40 years in good health and CMV-seronegative.

The gene calls are TRBV7-9 and TRBJ1-3; D is unclear. The germline V gene has CDR1 SEHNR and CDR2 FQNEAQ (reference sequence). V was trimmed by 5 bases and J by 0 bases, leaving 11 bases between them. The CDR3 sequence is 15 residues long. CDR3 bases: TGTGCCAGCAGCCATTCCAGGTTCTCTGGAAACACCATATATTTT. Its protein product is CASSHSRFSGNTIYF.

The gene calls are TRBV5-4 and TRBJ1-2; 12 bases align to TRBD1. CDR3 length: 16 residues. Germline V CDR1 and CDR2: SGHNT, YYREEE (reference sequence). The J segment lost 7 bases and the V segment lost 0 bases, leaving 7 bases of the junction unmatched. The CDR3 spells CASSLGDRGRVSGYTF. As DNA, the CDR3 is TGTGCCAGCAGCTTGGGGGACAGGGGGCGAGTAAGTGGCTACACCTTC.